This T cell receptor beta chain stems from a study of blood T cell repertoires in COVID-19. Germline-derived CDR1 and CDR2 are SGHRS and YFSETQ. V was trimmed by 2 bases and J by 6 bases, leaving 19 bases between them. This CDR3 contains 16 residues. No more than 2 weeks before study entry, exposed participants had met a case of COVID-19. Assay used: immunoSEQ multiplex PCR; TCRdb lists only in-frame clones, some missing. The sample has about 280,000 clones; 91% are singletons. Sequenced material: PBMCs or T cells enriched from blood (not recorded which). The V call is TRBV5-1, the J call TRBJ2-3, with D possibly being TRBD2 (6 bases). The clonotype originates from a man aged 40-49 years who had been exposed to COVID-19. The CDR3 coding sequence is TGCGCCAGCAGCTTTGTGGGACTTCGGGCGGCGGATACGCAGTATTTT. Translation: CASSFVGLRAADTQYF.